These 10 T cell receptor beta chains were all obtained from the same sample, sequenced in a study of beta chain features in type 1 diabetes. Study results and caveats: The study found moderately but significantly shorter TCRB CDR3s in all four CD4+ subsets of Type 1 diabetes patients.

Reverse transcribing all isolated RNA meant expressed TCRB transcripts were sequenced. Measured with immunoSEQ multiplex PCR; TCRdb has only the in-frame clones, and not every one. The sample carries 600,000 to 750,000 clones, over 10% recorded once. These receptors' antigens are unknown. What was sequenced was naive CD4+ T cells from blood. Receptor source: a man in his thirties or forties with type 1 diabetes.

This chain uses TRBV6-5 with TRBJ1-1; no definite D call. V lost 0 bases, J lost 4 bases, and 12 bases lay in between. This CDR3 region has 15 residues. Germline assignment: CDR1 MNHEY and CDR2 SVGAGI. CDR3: CASSYSYAAGTEAFF. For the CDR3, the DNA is TGTGCCAGCAGTTACTCGTATGCAGCGGGCACTGAAGCTTTCTTT.

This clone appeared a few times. The CDR3 spells CASSAPTGTDTQYF. The CDR3, as DNA: TGTGCCAGCAGCGCGCCAACCGGGACAGATACGCAGTATTTT. This sequence joins TRBV28 and TRBJ2-3; no clear D. Trimming shortened V by 6 bases and J by 3 bases, and 13 bases separated the two germline ends. This CDR3 is 14 amino acids long. The germline CDR1 and CDR2 sequences are MDHEN and SYDVKM.

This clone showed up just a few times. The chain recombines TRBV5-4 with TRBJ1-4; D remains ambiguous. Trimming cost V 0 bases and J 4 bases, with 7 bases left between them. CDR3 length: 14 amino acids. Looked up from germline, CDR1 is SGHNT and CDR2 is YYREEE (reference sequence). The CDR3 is CASSLGRFNEKLFF. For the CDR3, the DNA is TGTGCCAGCAGCTTGGGCAGGTTTAATGAAAAACTGTTTTTT.

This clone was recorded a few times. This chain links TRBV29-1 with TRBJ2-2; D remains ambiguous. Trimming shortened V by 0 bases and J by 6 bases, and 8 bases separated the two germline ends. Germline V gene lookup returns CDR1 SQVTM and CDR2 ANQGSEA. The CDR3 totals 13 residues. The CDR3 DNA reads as TGCAGCGTTGAAGATAGAAGACCCGGGGAGCTGTTTTTT. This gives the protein CSVEDRRPGELFF.

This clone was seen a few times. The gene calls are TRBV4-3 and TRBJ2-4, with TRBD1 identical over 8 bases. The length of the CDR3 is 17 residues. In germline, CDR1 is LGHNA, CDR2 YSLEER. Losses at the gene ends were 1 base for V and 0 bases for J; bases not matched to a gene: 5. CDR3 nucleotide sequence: TGCGCCAGCAGCCAAGTGGGGACAGGAGTAGCCAAAAACATTCAGTACTTC. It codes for CASSQVGTGVAKNIQYF.

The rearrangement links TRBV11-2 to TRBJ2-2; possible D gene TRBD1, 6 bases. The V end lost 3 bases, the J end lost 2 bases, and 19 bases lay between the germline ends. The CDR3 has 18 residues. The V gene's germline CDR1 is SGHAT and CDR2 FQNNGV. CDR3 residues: CASSFPPPDRINTGELFF. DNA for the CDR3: TGTGCCAGCAGCTTTCCCCCGCCTGACAGGATTAACACCGGGGAGCTGTTTTTT.

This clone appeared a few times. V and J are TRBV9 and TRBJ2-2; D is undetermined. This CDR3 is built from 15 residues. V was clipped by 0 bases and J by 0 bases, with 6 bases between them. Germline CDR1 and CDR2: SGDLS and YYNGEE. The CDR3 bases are TGTGCCAGCAGCGTAGACCGGCCGAACACCGGGGAGCTGTTTTTT. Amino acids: CASSVDRPNTGELFF.

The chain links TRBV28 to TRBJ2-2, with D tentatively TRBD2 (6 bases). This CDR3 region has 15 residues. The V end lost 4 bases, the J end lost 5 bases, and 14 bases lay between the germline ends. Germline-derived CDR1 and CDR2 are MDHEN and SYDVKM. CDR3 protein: CASSSGRLGTGELFF. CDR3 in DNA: TGTGCCAGCAGTTCTGGGAGGCTGGGGACCGGGGAGCTGTTTTTT.

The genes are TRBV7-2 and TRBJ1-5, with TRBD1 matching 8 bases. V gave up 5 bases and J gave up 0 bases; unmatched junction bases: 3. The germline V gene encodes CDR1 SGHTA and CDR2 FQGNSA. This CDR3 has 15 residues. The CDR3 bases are TGTGCCAGCAGCCCGGGACAGGCTAGCAATCAGCCCCAGCATTTT. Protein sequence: CASSPGQASNQPQHF.

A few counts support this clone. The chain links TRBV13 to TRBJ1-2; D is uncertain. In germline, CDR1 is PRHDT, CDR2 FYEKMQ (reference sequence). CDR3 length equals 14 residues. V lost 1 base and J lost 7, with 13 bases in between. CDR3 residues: CASSLAAVLSGYTF. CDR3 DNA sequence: TGTGCCAGCAGCTTAGCGGCAGTTCTCTCTGGCTACACCTTC. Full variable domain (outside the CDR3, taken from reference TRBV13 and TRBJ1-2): AAGVIQSPRHLIKEKRETATLKCYPIPRHDTVYWYQQGPGQDPQFLISFYEKMQSDKGSIPDRFSAQQFSDYHSELNMSSLELGDSALYFCASSLAAVLSGYTFGSGTRLTVV.